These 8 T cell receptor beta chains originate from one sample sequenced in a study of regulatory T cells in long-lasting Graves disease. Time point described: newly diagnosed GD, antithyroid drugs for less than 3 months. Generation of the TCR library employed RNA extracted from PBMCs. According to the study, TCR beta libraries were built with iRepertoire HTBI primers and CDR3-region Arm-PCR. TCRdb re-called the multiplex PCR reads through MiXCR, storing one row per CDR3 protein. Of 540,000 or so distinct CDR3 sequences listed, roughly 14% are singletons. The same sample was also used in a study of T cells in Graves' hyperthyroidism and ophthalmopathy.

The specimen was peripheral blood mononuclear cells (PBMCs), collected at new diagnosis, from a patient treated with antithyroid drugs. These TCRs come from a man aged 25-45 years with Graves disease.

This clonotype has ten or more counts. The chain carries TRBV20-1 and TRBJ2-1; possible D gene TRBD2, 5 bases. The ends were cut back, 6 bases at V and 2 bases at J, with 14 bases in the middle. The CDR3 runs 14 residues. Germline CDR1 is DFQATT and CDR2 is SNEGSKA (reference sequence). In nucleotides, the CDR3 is TGCAGTGCGACCACAAGCGGACCCTACAATGAGCAGTTCTTC. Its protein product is CSATTSGPYNEQFF.

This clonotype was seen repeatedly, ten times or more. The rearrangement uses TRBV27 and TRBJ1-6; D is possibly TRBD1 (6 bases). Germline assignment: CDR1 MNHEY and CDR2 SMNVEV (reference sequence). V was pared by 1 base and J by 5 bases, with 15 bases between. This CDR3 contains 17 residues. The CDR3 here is CASSLLGHPENNSPLHF. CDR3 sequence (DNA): TGTGCCAGCAGTTTATTGGGACACCCAGAAAATAATTCACCCCTCCACTTT.

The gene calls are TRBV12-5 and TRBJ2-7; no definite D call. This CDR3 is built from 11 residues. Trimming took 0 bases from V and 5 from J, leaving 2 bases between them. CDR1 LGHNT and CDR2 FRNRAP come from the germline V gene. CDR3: CASGLVHEQYF. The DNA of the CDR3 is TGTGCTAGTGGTTTGGTTCACGAGCAGTACTTC. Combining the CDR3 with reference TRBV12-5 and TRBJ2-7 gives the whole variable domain DARVTQTPRHKVTEMGQEVTMRCQPILGHNTVFWYRQTMMQGLELLAYFRNRAPLDDSGMPKDRFSAEMPDATLATLKIQPSEPRDSAVYFCASGLVHEQYFGPGTRLTVT.

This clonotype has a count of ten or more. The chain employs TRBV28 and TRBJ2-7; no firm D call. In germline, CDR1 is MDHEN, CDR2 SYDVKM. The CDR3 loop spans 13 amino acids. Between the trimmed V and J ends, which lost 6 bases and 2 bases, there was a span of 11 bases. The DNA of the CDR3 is TGTGCCAGCAGGCCCCATTCAGCCTACGAGCAGTACTTC. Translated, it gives CASRPHSAYEQYF.

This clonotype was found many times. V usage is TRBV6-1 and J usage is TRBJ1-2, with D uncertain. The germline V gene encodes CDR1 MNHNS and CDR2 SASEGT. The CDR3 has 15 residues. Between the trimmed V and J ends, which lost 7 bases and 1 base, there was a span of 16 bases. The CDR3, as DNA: TGTGCCAGCAATTCCGCTTCGTCAGATAACTATGGCTACACCTTC. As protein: CASNSASSDNYGYTF.

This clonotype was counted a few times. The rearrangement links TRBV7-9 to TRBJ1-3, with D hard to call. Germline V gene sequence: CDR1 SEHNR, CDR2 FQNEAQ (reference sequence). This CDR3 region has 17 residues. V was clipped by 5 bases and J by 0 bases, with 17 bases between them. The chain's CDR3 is CASSLTRLLSSGNTIYF. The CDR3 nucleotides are TGTGCCAGCAGCCTCACAAGGCTATTGAGCTCTGGAAACACCATATATTTT.

The CDR3 DNA sequence: TGTGCCAGCTCGGTGATGGACGTCGCTAACTATGGCTACACCTTC. This sequence encodes CASSVMDVANYGYTF. This chain connects TRBV2 to TRBJ1-2; no reliable D call. The germline gives CDR1 SNHLY, CDR2 FYNNEI. The CDR3 totals 15 residues. The V end lost 8 bases, the J end lost 0 bases, and 16 bases lay between the germline ends.

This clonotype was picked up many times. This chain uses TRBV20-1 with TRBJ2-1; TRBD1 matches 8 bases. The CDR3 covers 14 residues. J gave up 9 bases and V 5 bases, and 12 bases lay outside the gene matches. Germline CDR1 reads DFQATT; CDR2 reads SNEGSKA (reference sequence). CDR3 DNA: TGCAGTGCTCAGACAGGGGTTTCTTATGGTGAGCAGTTCTTC. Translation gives CSAQTGVSYGEQFF.